The source of this TCR beta chain is a study of blood T cell repertoires in COVID-19. Sequenced by immunoSEQ multiplex PCR; TCRdb stores in-frame clones only, minus some. The profile shows about 330,000 clones, approximately 88% of them singletons. Germline V lookup: CDR1 ENHRY, CDR2 SYGVKD. This CDR3 has 13 amino acids. J gave up 5 bases and V 4 bases, and 3 bases lay outside the gene matches. The sequence derives from a woman aged 50 to 65 with active or convalescent COVID-19. The chain uses TRBV10-3 and TRBJ2-7, with 9 bases identical to TRBD1. Sequencing used peripheral blood. CDR3 loop: CAISGTGANEQYF. CDR3 in DNA: TGTGCCATCAGTGGGACAGGGGCCAACGAGCAGTACTTC.